Shown below are 21 T cell receptor beta chains from a single sample sequenced in a study of blood T cell repertoires in COVID-19. The assay was immunoSEQ multiplex PCR, and TCRdb's table has in-frame clones only and misses some. The sample comprises a few hundred thousand clones, 86% of which are singletons, and 2.5% to 3% rests with the top ten. The specimen sequenced was peripheral blood. The receptor source for this set is a woman between 25 and 40 years old with active or convalescent COVID-19.

V usage is TRBV28 and J usage is TRBJ1-2; TRBD1 is a possible D gene (5 bases). This CDR3 is 14 amino acids long. Germline CDR1 and CDR2: MDHEN and SYDVKM. The V end lost 3 bases, the J end lost 4 bases, and 12 bases lay between the germline ends. CDR3 residues: CASSFWGGTYGYTF. The CDR3 nucleotides are TGTGCCAGCAGTTTCTGGGGGGGGACCTATGGCTACACCTTC.

The chain has TRBV5-1 and TRBJ2-2; TRBD1 agrees at 9 bases. From germline, CDR1 is SGHRS and CDR2 YFSETQ. V lost 4 bases and J lost 6; bases outside the gene matches: 4. The CDR3 sequence is 14 residues long. This chain's CDR3 is CASSRDRGAGELFF. The CDR3 region has the DNA TGCGCCAGCAGCCGAGACAGGGGGGCCGGGGAGCTGTTTTTT.

The V call is TRBV5-4, the J call TRBJ1-6; possibly TRBD1 for D (5 bases). The CDR3 length is 15 residues. CDR1 and CDR2 (germline): SGHNT, YYREEE (reference sequence). V was pared by 0 bases and J by 10 bases, with 14 bases between. The CDR3 DNA sequence: TGTGCCAGCAGCTTGGAATCGGGGGGAGGCTCACCCCTCCACTTT. Its translation is CASSLESGGGSPLHF.

J is TRBJ2-7 and V is TRBV5-1; possibly TRBD2 for D (5 bases). Deletions cut 3 bases from V and 4 bases from J, with 11 bases between. This CDR3 comprises 13 residues. The germline V gene encodes CDR1 SGHRS and CDR2 YFSETQ. The DNA of the CDR3 is TGCGCCAGCAGCTGGGAGATAATGTACGAGCAGTACTTC. This sequence encodes CASSWEIMYEQYF.

V is TRBV5-1 and J is TRBJ2-7, with 8 nucleotides matching TRBD1. The CDR3 sequence is 14 residues long. V shed 4 bases and J 2 bases; nucleotides not matched to a gene: 5. Germline V gives CDR1 SGHRS, CDR2 YFSETQ. This CDR3 reads CASSPDRVPYEQYF. For the CDR3, the DNA is TGCGCCAGCAGCCCGGACAGGGTACCCTACGAGCAGTACTTC.

Worth noting for this clone: Other DNA sequences in the sample encode the same CDR3. The chain links TRBV30 to TRBJ1-2; tentatively, D is TRBD1 (6 bases). V lost 3 bases, J lost 0 bases, and 8 bases lay in between. The length of the CDR3 is 13 residues. Germline values: CDR1 GTSNPN, CDR2 SVGIG (reference sequence). The CDR3 spells CAWRQGANYGYTF. CDR3 DNA sequence: TGTGCCTGGAGACAGGGCGCTAACTATGGCTACACCTTC.

V gene TRBV5-1 combines with J gene TRBJ2-7; 8 bases line up with TRBD1. V was pared by 7 bases and J by 3 bases, with 6 bases of the junction left unmatched. In germline, CDR1 is SGHRS, CDR2 YFSETQ. This CDR3 is built from 13 residues. In DNA form, the CDR3 reads TGCGCCAGCGGGACAGGCGAGTACTACGAGCAGTACTTC. This encodes CASGTGEYYEQYF. Full variable domain (outside the CDR3, taken from reference TRBV5-1 and TRBJ2-7): KAGVTQTPRYLIKTRGQQVTLSCSPISGHRSVSWYQQTPGQGLQFLFEYFSETQRNKGNFPGRFSGRQFSNSRSEMNVSTLELGDSALYLCASGTGEYYEQYFGPGTRLTVT.

The chain combines TRBV29-1 with TRBJ2-2; a possible D gene is TRBD1 (6 bases). The CDR3 covers 14 residues. Germline V gene sequence: CDR1 SQVTM, CDR2 ANQGSEA. Trimming removed 4 bases at V and 5 bases at J, with 14 bases between. As DNA, the CDR3 is TGCAGCGTTGCCAGGGGCCTAAGGACCGGGGAGCTGTTTTTT. Encoded protein: CSVARGLRTGELFF.

The rearrangement links TRBV20-1 to TRBJ1-1; D gene unclear. V lost 6 bases and J 8 bases, leaving 13 bases between the germline ends. Germline CDR1 DFQATT, CDR2 SNEGSKA (reference sequence). This CDR3 has 11 amino acids. The CDR3 region is CSASPLLEAFF. The DNA for the CDR3 is TGCAGTGCAAGCCCCCTGCTCGAAGCTTTCTTT.

This sequence joins TRBV19 and TRBJ1-2, with D perhaps matching TRBD1 (6 bases). Trimming took off 6 bases at V and 5 bases at J, with 10 bases between the two ends. The CDR3 has 12 amino acids. Germline CDR1 and CDR2: LNHDA and SQIVND (reference sequence). The CDR3 reads CASSRTAYGYTF. CDR3 coding DNA: TGTGCCAGTAGCCGGACAGCTTATGGCTACACCTTC.

The chain links TRBV7-2 to TRBJ2-7, with D maybe TRBD2 (6 bases). Germline loops: CDR1 SGHTA, CDR2 FQGNSA. The CDR3 loop spans 14 amino acids. V was trimmed by 5 bases and J by 2 bases, leaving 13 bases between them. CDR3: CASSPETGAYEQYF. In DNA, the CDR3 is TGTGCCAGCAGCCCCGAGACGGGGGCCTACGAGCAGTACTTC.

V gene TRBV6-1 combines with J gene TRBJ2-7, with unresolved D. This CDR3 has 14 residues. Germline V gene lookup returns CDR1 MNHNS and CDR2 SASEGT. V lost 3 bases to trimming and J lost 0 bases, with 9 bases between them. CDR3 in DNA: TGTGCCAGCAGTGACAGGTCCTTCTCCTACGAGCAGTACTTC. Amino acid sequence: CASSDRSFSYEQYF.

The rearrangement links TRBV19 to TRBJ2-3, with D possibly TRBD2 on 6 matching bases. V was cut by 6 bases and J by 1 base, with 26 bases left in between. The CDR3 covers 19 residues. CDR1 LNHDA and CDR2 SQIVND come from the germline V gene (reference sequence). The CDR3, as DNA: TGTGCCAGTAGCCCAGAAATTCGGGGATTTAGCGGCGGCACAGATACGCAGTATTTT. Translation gives CASSPEIRGFSGGTDTQYF.

As DNA, the CDR3 is TGTGCCAGCAGTTACCACAGCGGGGGATACCAAGAGACCCAGTACTTC. It translates to CASSYHSGGYQETQYF. The J gene is TRBJ2-5, the V gene TRBV6-2 or TRBV6-3; 8 bases align to TRBD2. Germline V CDR1 and CDR2: MNHEY, SVGEGT. V shed 2 bases and J 0 bases; nucleotides not matched to a gene: 5. There are 16 residues in the CDR3.

This rearrangement joins TRBV28 to TRBJ2-7, with 8 bases aligning to TRBD2. The trim removed 6 bases at V and 2 bases at J, leaving 9 bases unmatched. The CDR3 extends over 15 amino acids. Per the germline V gene, CDR1 is MDHEN and CDR2 is SYDVKM. The CDR3 coding sequence is TGTGCCAGCAGCCTGACTAGCGTCCTCACCTACGAGCAGTACTTC. Translation gives CASSLTSVLTYEQYF.

The V call is TRBV7-2, the J call TRBJ1-2; weak D call: TRBD1 (6 bases). V lost 2 bases and J 2 bases, leaving 15 bases between the germline ends. Germline V gene data show CDR1 as SGHTA and CDR2 as FQGNSA. The CDR3 contains 16 residues. This CDR3 is CASSLRTTRGNYGYTF. The DNA of the CDR3 is TGTGCCAGCAGCTTAAGGACGACAAGGGGGAACTATGGCTACACCTTC.

The V and J genes are TRBV27 and TRBJ2-7; 8 bases are shared with TRBD1. CDR3 length: 16 residues. CDR1 MNHEY and CDR2 SMNVEV come from the germline V gene (reference sequence). V trimming: 6 bases; J trimming: 3 bases; junction bases outside the gene matches: 13. The CDR3: CASSPLGAGGFYEQYF. The CDR3 nucleotides are TGTGCCAGCAGCCCCCTAGGGGCAGGGGGCTTCTACGAGCAGTACTTC.

The chain uses TRBV28 and TRBJ2-7; D possibly corresponds to TRBD1 (6 bases). Germline V gene data show CDR1 as MDHEN and CDR2 as SYDVKM. V lost 7 bases and J 5 bases, leaving 21 bases between the germline ends. The CDR3 sequence is 15 residues long. The CDR3 reads CASTSTGNAGHEQYF. As DNA, the CDR3 is TGTGCCAGCACCTCAACAGGGAATGCGGGCCACGAGCAGTACTTC.

V is TRBV7-9 and J is TRBJ1-6; TRBD1 agrees at 8 bases. The CDR3 runs to 13 residues. Trimming removed 5 bases from V and 14 bases from J; junction bases left unmatched: 8. Germline V gene data show CDR1 as SEHNR and CDR2 as FQNEAQ (reference sequence). CDR3: CASSLGTGGTLHF. The CDR3 DNA follows: TGTGCCAGCAGCCTCGGGACAGGAGGAACCCTCCACTTT. Based on the CDR3 plus reference TRBV7-9 and TRBJ1-6, the full variable domain is DTGVSQNPRHKITKRGQNVTFRCDPISEHNRLYWYRQTLGQGPEFLTYFQNEAQLEKSRLLSDRFSAERPKGSFSTLEIQRTEQGDSAMYLCASSLGTGGTLHFGNGTRLTVT.

This clone is a singleton in its sample. This chain uses TRBV9 with TRBJ2-5, with 9 bases that match TRBD2. The J segment lost 2 bases and the V segment lost 3 bases, leaving 11 bases of the junction unmatched. CDR1 is SGDLS and CDR2 is YYNGEE in the germline V gene. The CDR3 is 17 residues long. The chain's CDR3 is CASSAQGGGAVQETQYF. DNA of the CDR3: TGTGCCAGCAGCGCCCAGGGCGGGGGGGCCGTACAAGAGACCCAGTACTTC.

V and J are TRBV7-2 and TRBJ2-1; D is uncertain. Germline V gives CDR1 SGHTA, CDR2 FQGNSA. Trimming cost V 2 bases and J 12 bases, with 17 bases left between them. This CDR3 has 14 residues. The DNA of the CDR3 is TGTGCCAGCAGCTTAAGTGCTTTGGGCTTAGGGCAGTTCTTC. Protein product: CASSLSALGLGQFF.